The next 17 T cell receptor beta chains were all read from a single sample in a study of CD8 T cells in ankylosing spondylitis. Points from the study as a whole: A TCR beta motif of eight highly homologous variants appeared characteristic of ankylosing spondylitis blood.

Their antigens remain unidentified. TCRdb recomputed calls from the 5' RACE reads with MiXCR, one row per CDR3 protein. Here the sample spans almost 400,000 distinct CDR3 sequences, about a fifth being singletons. Sequencing was done on a sample of blood, either unsorted or a sorted T cell fraction (not recorded which). The receptors shown here come from a male donor with ankylosing spondylitis.

This clonotype has just one count. This sequence joins TRBV6-1 and TRBJ1-2; D gene unclear. Trimming shortened V by 6 bases and J by 3 bases, and 14 bases separated the two germline ends. Germline V gene data show CDR1 as MNHNS and CDR2 as SASEGT. CDR3 size: 14 residues. Here the CDR3 reads CASRLDPWDYGYTF. The CDR3 DNA reads as TGTGCCAGCAGGTTGGACCCGTGGGACTATGGCTACACCTTC.

This clonotype was picked up one time. V and J are TRBV20-1 and TRBJ1-1; D not certain. There are 10 residues in the CDR3. Germline values: CDR1 DFQATT, CDR2 SNEGSKA (reference sequence). Trimming removed 3 bases from V and 7 bases from J, with 6 bases in between. The DNA of the CDR3 is TGCAGTGCTAGGGATGGTGAAGCTTTCTTT. Encoded protein: CSARDGEAFF.

V usage is TRBV5-1 and J usage is TRBJ2-5; weak D call: TRBD1 (5 bases). This CDR3 has 16 residues. The V end was cut by 0 bases, the J end by 3 bases, with 15 bases between. In germline, CDR1 is SGHRS, CDR2 YFSETQ. The CDR3 protein is CASSLAPGAEEETQYF. The DNA of the CDR3 is TGCGCCAGCAGCTTGGCACCTGGGGCGGAAGAAGAGACCCAGTACTTC.

The CDR3 sequence: CASSQTDSNQETQYF. The CDR3 bases are TGTGCCAGCAGCCAAACGGACAGCAACCAAGAGACCCAGTACTTC. The rearrangement uses TRBV7-9 and TRBJ2-5, with D perhaps matching TRBD1 (6 bases). Germline V lookup: CDR1 SEHNR, CDR2 FQNEAQ (reference sequence). The CDR3 is made up of 15 amino acids. The V gene lost 5 bases and the J gene lost 0 bases, with 13 bases spanning the gap. Supplemented by reference TRBV7-9 and TRBJ2-5, the full variable domain reads DTGVSQNPRHKITKRGQNVTFRCDPISEHNRLYWYRQTLGQGPEFLTYFQNEAQLEKSRLLSDRFSAERPKGSFSTLEIQRTEQGDSAMYLCASSQTDSNQETQYFGPGTRLLVL.

This clonotype appeared a few times. The V and J genes are TRBV28 and TRBJ1-1, with unresolved D. V dropped 7 bases and J dropped 0 bases, with 12 bases sitting between them. CDR3 size: 14 residues. Germline V gene data show CDR1 as MDHEN and CDR2 as SYDVKM. This CDR3 is CASNQLVMNTEAFF. The CDR3 DNA is TGTGCCAGCAACCAGTTGGTCATGAACACTGAAGCTTTCTTT.

This clonotype was found many times. The chain combines TRBV29-1 with TRBJ2-5; no clear D. Trimming took off 4 bases at V and 5 bases at J, with 14 bases between the two ends. Looked up from germline, CDR1 is SQVTM and CDR2 is ANQGSEA. This CDR3 region has 13 residues. The DNA for the CDR3 is TGCAGCGTTGGACCCTCCGGCAAGGAGACCCAGTACTTC. Amino acids: CSVGPSGKETQYF. The whole variable domain, remainder taken from reference TRBV29-1 and TRBJ2-5, is SAVISQKPSRDICQRGTSLTIQCQVDSQVTMMFWYRQQPGQSLTLIATANQGSEATYESGFVIDKFPISRPNLTFSTLTVSNMSPEDSSIYLCSVGPSGKETQYFGPGTRLLVL.

CDR3 DNA: TGTGCCAGCAGGCAGGGGGGAAGAGGCAATCAGCCCCAGCATTTT. This encodes CASRQGGRGNQPQHF. The chain has TRBV12-3 or TRBV12-4 and TRBJ1-5; 7 bases are shared with TRBD1. J gave up 2 bases and V 6 bases, and 7 bases lay outside the gene matches. The CDR3 has 15 residues.

This clonotype was seen more than once but under ten times. V gene TRBV9 combines with J gene TRBJ1-2; 12 bases fit TRBD1. This CDR3 spans 16 amino acids. The V segment lost 2 bases and the J segment 8 bases; nucleotides outside the gene matches: 10. CDR1 SGDLS and CDR2 YYNGEE come from the germline V gene. This CDR3 reads CASSVSPGQGAWGYTF. The CDR3 bases are TGTGCCAGCAGCGTCTCGCCGGGACAGGGGGCTTGGGGCTACACCTTC.

Many counts were recorded for this clonotype. The chain uses TRBV12-3 or TRBV12-4 and TRBJ1-3, with D possibly TRBD1 on 5 matching bases. The CDR3 totals 16 residues. With 5 bases removed from V and 2 bases from J, the gap between germline ends came to 16 bases. The CDR3: CASSPERWGTGNTIYF. The CDR3 DNA is TGTGCCAGCAGTCCTGAAAGGTGGGGGACTGGAAACACCATATATTTT.

V is TRBV5-1 and J is TRBJ2-1; D gene uncertain. CDR1 is SGHRS, CDR2 YFSETQ, per germline. The CDR3 has 13 amino acids. The V end was cut by 3 bases, the J end by 4 bases, with 8 bases between. Here the CDR3 reads CASSSDFYNEQFF. The CDR3, as DNA: TGCGCCAGCAGCTCCGACTTTTACAATGAGCAGTTCTTC.

This chain links TRBV4-3 with TRBJ2-7, with 11 bases aligning to TRBD2. The CDR3 sequence is 16 residues long. Germline CDR1 reads LGHNA; CDR2 reads YSLEER. Trimming cost V 5 bases and J 5 bases; bases outside gene matches: 11. The CDR3 sequence: CASSAASGRSLNEQYF. CDR3 nucleotides: TGCGCCAGCAGCGCCGCTAGCGGGAGGTCCCTGAACGAGCAGTACTTC.

This clonotype has more than one count but fewer than ten. The chain's CDR3 is CASSDTGTTPRGNEQFF. CDR3 coding DNA: TGTGCCAGCAGCGATACCGGGACTACGCCGCGGGGCAATGAGCAGTTCTTC. V gene TRBV7-9 combines with J gene TRBJ2-1, with 7 bases matching TRBD2. The CDR3 loop spans 17 amino acids. In germline, CDR1 is SEHNR, CDR2 FQNEAQ (reference sequence). Trimming removed 5 bases from V and 6 bases from J; junction bases left unmatched: 16.

The chain links TRBV9 to TRBJ2-5, with D possibly matching TRBD2 (5 bases). The CDR3 consists of 15 residues. The V gene lost 0 bases and the J gene lost 0 bases, with 9 bases spanning the gap. Germline V lookup: CDR1 SGDLS, CDR2 YYNGEE. DNA of the CDR3: TGTGCCAGCAGCGTAGGAGCGGCGTACCAAGAGACCCAGTACTTC. Its protein is CASSVGAAYQETQYF.

There are a few counts of this clonotype. V and J are TRBV20-1 and TRBJ2-1, with 12 bases identical to TRBD1. CDR3 size: 18 residues. The V segment lost 5 bases and the J segment 0 bases; nucleotides outside the gene matches: 11. Germline V gives CDR1 DFQATT, CDR2 SNEGSKA (reference sequence). The CDR3 DNA sequence: TGCAGTGCTTACGGGACAGGGGGCCCACACAGCTCCTACAATGAGCAGTTCTTC. Amino acid sequence: CSAYGTGGPHSSYNEQFF.

The sample holds a few counts of this clonotype. This chain uses TRBV20-1 with TRBJ2-2; TRBD2 aligns across 14 bases. Looked up from germline, CDR1 is DFQATT and CDR2 is SNEGSKA (reference sequence). With V trimmed by 5 bases and J by 6 bases, 5 bases remained unmatched. This CDR3 has 15 residues. The CDR3 here is CSAPPTSGRAGELFF. The CDR3 nucleotides read TGCAGTGCTCCTCCGACTAGCGGGAGGGCCGGGGAGCTGTTTTTT.

The CDR3 DNA sequence: TGCGCCAGCAGCAACCGGGACAACAATGAAAAACTGTTTTTT. It translates to CASSNRDNNEKLFF. The chain links TRBV5-1 to TRBJ1-4; possible D gene TRBD1, 6 bases. Per germline, CDR1 SGHRS and CDR2 YFSETQ. Trimming shortened V by 4 bases and J by 5 bases, and 12 bases separated the two germline ends. The CDR3 is 14 residues long.

The rearrangement uses TRBV20-1 and TRBJ2-1, with 12 positions matching TRBD2. The CDR3 loop spans 16 amino acids. V was pared by 3 bases and J by 4 bases, with 7 bases of the junction left unmatched. Germline V gives CDR1 DFQATT, CDR2 SNEGSKA (reference sequence). Here the CDR3 reads CSASGFGTSGYNEQFF. The CDR3 nucleotides read TGCAGTGCTAGCGGATTTGGGACTAGCGGGTACAATGAGCAGTTCTTC.